The 29 T cell receptor beta chains reported below all come from one sample, sequenced in a study of siplizumab effects on memory and regulatory T cells. Profiling relied on immunoSEQ multiplex PCR, and the TCRdb table lists in-frame clones only, not all of them. The profile shows 120,000 or so clones, 80% to 95% of them singletons. The sequencing sample was made of CD4+ T cells sorted from blood. These receptors originate from a human donor in good health.

The chain links TRBV5-1 to TRBJ2-7; 8 nucleotides line up with TRBD1. Trimming took 4 bases from V and 7 from J; bases not matched to a gene: 10. CDR3 size: 14 residues. CDR1 is SGHRS, CDR2 YFSETQ, per germline. CDR3: CASSKGQALSEQYF. The CDR3 nucleotides are TGCGCCAGCAGCAAGGGACAGGCGTTAAGTGAGCAGTACTTC.

The chain couples TRBV6-5 to TRBJ2-1, with D maybe TRBD1 (5 bases). The CDR3 covers 12 residues. V was trimmed by 5 bases and J by 4 bases, leaving 6 bases between them. Germline V gene sequence: CDR1 MNHEY, CDR2 SVGAGI. The CDR3 loop reads CASSKGYNEQFF. CDR3 nucleotides: TGTGCCAGCAGTAAGGGGTACAATGAGCAGTTCTTC.

The CDR3 loop is CASSRGLASNQPQHF. The CDR3, as DNA: TGTGCCAGCAGCCGGGGACTGGCTAGCAATCAGCCCCAGCATTTT. The rearrangement uses TRBV6-5 and TRBJ1-5; D possibly corresponds to TRBD1 (5 bases). Deletions cut 6 bases from V and 0 bases from J, with 12 bases between. This CDR3 has 15 amino acids. Germline V gene sequence: CDR1 MNHEY, CDR2 SVGAGI.

V usage is TRBV6-5 and J usage is TRBJ2-7; D is possibly TRBD2 (5 bases). CDR3 length: 13 residues. V was pared by 6 bases and J by 0 bases, with 9 bases between. Germline CDR1 is MNHEY and CDR2 is SVGAGI. The CDR3 region is CASRLGISYEQYF. The CDR3 bases are TGTGCCAGCAGACTAGGAATCTCCTACGAGCAGTACTTC.

The gene calls are TRBV27 and TRBJ2-1, with 14 bases that match TRBD2. Germline loops: CDR1 MNHEY, CDR2 SMNVEV (reference sequence). V was pared by 5 bases and J by 6 bases, with 9 bases of the junction left unmatched. The CDR3 loop spans 17 amino acids. CDR3 amino acids: CASSRTSGRPGANEQFF. The CDR3, as DNA: TGTGCCAGCAGTCGGACTAGCGGGAGGCCCGGGGCCAATGAGCAGTTCTTC.

As concerns this clone: The junction does not match germline at one end; this may be a read error. The genes are TRBV4-1 and TRBJ2-5, with 7 bases lining up with TRBD2. The CDR3 has 14 amino acids. In germline, CDR1 is MGHRA, CDR2 YSYEKL. The CDR3 bases are TGCGCCAGCAGCCAATCGCCTAGCGGCTCCCCTTTGGACTTC. Translating it yields CASSQSPSGSPLDF.

In the case of this clone: At one end the junction does not follow the germline gene, possibly because of a read error. This chain joins TRBV6-5 and TRBJ2-7, with 14 positions matching TRBD2. The germline V gene has CDR1 MNHEY and CDR2 SVGAGI. The CDR3 is 14 residues long. CDR3 DNA sequence: TGTGCCAGCAGCTTATTGACTAGCGGGGGGGAGCGGTACTTC. As protein: CASSLLTSGGERYF.

The rearrangement links TRBV4-2 to TRBJ2-2; no firm D call. CDR1 is LGHNA, CDR2 YNFKEQ, per germline. CDR3 length equals 14 residues. Trimming removed 2 bases from V and 2 bases from J, with 6 bases in between. CDR3 DNA sequence: TGTGCCAGCAGCCAATCTTCTAACACCGGGGAGCTGTTTTTT. This encodes CASSQSSNTGELFF.

The chain links TRBV5-1 to TRBJ1-2; 7 nucleotides match TRBD1. The CDR3 has 13 amino acids. After removal of 4 bases from V and 8 bases from J, the junction contained 8 bases not matched to a gene. Germline-derived CDR1 and CDR2 are SGHRS and YFSETQ. For the CDR3, the DNA is TGCGCCAGCAGCCGTACAGGGGATAGCGGCTACACCTTC. Protein: CASSRTGDSGYTF. The full variable domain, completed using reference TRBV5-1 and TRBJ1-2, is KAGVTQTPRYLIKTRGQQVTLSCSPISGHRSVSWYQQTPGQGLQFLFEYFSETQRNKGNFPGRFSGRQFSNSRSEMNVSTLELGDSALYLCASSRTGDSGYTFGSGTRLTVV.

This chain uses TRBV6-1 with TRBJ1-2; D gene uncertain. The germline gives CDR1 MNHNS, CDR2 SASEGT. V lost 1 base and J 4 bases, leaving 16 bases between the germline ends. The length of the CDR3 is 16 residues. DNA for the CDR3: TGTGCCAGCAGTGAAGAGAGGTTTAAAGGGAGCTATGGCTACACCTTC. Translated: CASSEERFKGSYGYTF.

V and J are TRBV6-5 and TRBJ2-7; D is unresolved. Germline CDR1 MNHEY, CDR2 SVGAGI. V was pared by 5 bases and J by 3 bases, with 11 bases between. CDR3 length: 13 amino acids. The CDR3 DNA sequence: TGTGCCAGCAGTAGGACGTCGAACTACGAGCAGTACTTC. It yields the protein CASSRTSNYEQYF.

The chain employs TRBV28 and TRBJ2-3, with TRBD1 identical over 8 bases. Trimming at V came to 8 bases and at J to 4 bases, leaving 2 bases not matched to a gene. The CDR3 has 12 amino acids. Per the germline V gene, CDR1 is MDHEN and CDR2 is SYDVKM. The CDR3 nucleotides are TGTGCCAGCGGACAGGGATCAGATACGCAGTATTTT. It encodes CASGQGSDTQYF.

The chain links TRBV4-1 to TRBJ1-5; maybe TRBD1 (5 bases). V lost 1 base and J lost 2, with 6 bases in between. Per germline, CDR1 MGHRA and CDR2 YSYEKL. The CDR3 spans 14 residues. CDR3 nucleotides: TGCGCCAGCAGCCAAGTACAGGGCAATCAGCCCCAGCATTTT. Translated, it gives CASSQVQGNQPQHF.

The V call is TRBV19, the J call TRBJ2-1; D remains unclear. CDR3 size: 12 residues. The germline V and J ends were trimmed by 5 bases and 7 bases, with 9 bases remaining between them. Per germline, CDR1 LNHDA and CDR2 SQIVND (reference sequence). Written as DNA, the CDR3 is TGTGCCAGTAGTGATTATGGGAATGAGCAGTTCTTC. This codes for CASSDYGNEQFF.

The chain uses TRBV7-7 and TRBJ2-1, with 7 bases that match TRBD1. The CDR3 is 15 amino acids. V lost 1 base to trimming and J lost 1 base; unmatched junction nucleotides: 1. Germline CDR1 reads SSHAT; CDR2 reads FNYEAQ (reference sequence). As DNA, the CDR3 is TGTGCCAGCAGCTTAGAACAGGGGTCCTACAATGAGCAGTTCTTC. It encodes CASSLEQGSYNEQFF.

This chain connects TRBV5-6 to TRBJ1-2; D ambiguous. This CDR3 region has 12 residues. V was trimmed by 4 bases and J by 8 bases, leaving 12 bases between them. Germline assignment: CDR1 SGHDT and CDR2 YYEEEE. Written as DNA, the CDR3 is TGTGCCAGCAGCACCGGGCCTTTGGGCTACACCTTC. It specifies CASSTGPLGYTF. The full variable domain, rest sourced from reference TRBV5-6 and TRBJ1-2, is DAGVTQSPTHLIKTRGQQVTLRCSPKSGHDTVSWYQQALGQGPQFIFQYYEEEERQRGNFPDRFSGHQFPNYSSELNVNALLLGDSALYLCASSTGPLGYTFGSGTRLTVV.

The chain recombines TRBV6-5 with TRBJ2-1; D ambiguous. Deletions cut 1 base from V and 12 bases from J, with 7 bases between. The CDR3 is 11 amino acids. Germline CDR1 is MNHEY and CDR2 is SVGAGI. CDR3 sequence: CASSYYSLQFF. The CDR3 DNA sequence: TGTGCCAGCAGTTACTACTCCCTGCAGTTCTTC.

This chain connects TRBV5-1 to TRBJ2-5; D is perhaps TRBD2 (6 bases). Germline assignment: CDR1 SGHRS and CDR2 YFSETQ. The CDR3 loop spans 15 amino acids. V lost 7 bases and J lost 1, with 17 bases in between. The CDR3 spells CASAEGGDTQETQYF. In DNA form, the CDR3 reads TGCGCCAGCGCTGAGGGAGGCGATACCCAAGAGACCCAGTACTTC.

The rearrangement uses TRBV2 and TRBJ1-2, with D perhaps TRBD1 (5 bases). This CDR3 region has 12 residues. Germline V lookup: CDR1 SNHLY, CDR2 FYNNEI. V was pared by 0 bases and J by 14 bases, with 13 bases between. The CDR3 region has the DNA TGTGCCAGCAGTGAAGCCCTACAGGAGTTGACCTTC. Amino acid sequence: CASSEALQELTF.

The chain links TRBV7-9 to TRBJ2-7; no firm D call. V lost 2 bases and J lost 3, with 8 bases in between. From germline, CDR1 is SEHNR and CDR2 FQNEAQ (reference sequence). The CDR3 spans 13 residues. The CDR3, as DNA: TGTGCCAGCAGCTTACCCACGCACTACGAGCAGTACTTC. It is translated as CASSLPTHYEQYF. Filled out from reference TRBV7-9 and TRBJ2-7, the complete variable domain reads DTGVSQNPRHKITKRGQNVTFRCDPISEHNRLYWYRQTLGQGPEFLTYFQNEAQLEKSRLLSDRFSAERPKGSFSTLEIQRTEQGDSAMYLCASSLPTHYEQYFGPGTRLTVT.

The genes are TRBV28 and TRBJ2-2, with D maybe TRBD2 (6 bases). CDR1 MDHEN and CDR2 SYDVKM come from the germline V gene. Between the trimmed V and J ends, which lost 6 bases and 5 bases, there was a span of 13 bases. The CDR3 extends over 14 amino acids. CDR3 sequence: CASRRAGGTGELFF. CDR3 coding DNA: TGTGCCAGCAGGCGGGCCGGGGGTACCGGGGAGCTGTTTTTT.

V and J are TRBV6-5 and TRBJ2-3; tentatively, D is TRBD2 (5 bases). Per germline, CDR1 MNHEY and CDR2 SVGAGI. CDR3 length: 14 residues. Trimming took off 5 bases at V and 5 bases at J, with 14 bases between the two ends. The CDR3 reads CASSTKNEGDTQYF. The DNA of the CDR3 is TGTGCCAGCAGTACGAAAAACGAGGGAGATACGCAGTATTTT.

The V call is TRBV13, the J call TRBJ2-7; D gene unclear. The CDR3 is 9 residues long. CDR1 is PRHDT, CDR2 FYEKMQ, per germline (reference sequence). Trimming removed 7 bases from V and 7 bases from J, with 5 bases in between. The CDR3 DNA is TGTGCCAGCAAAGGGGAGCAGTACTTC. This sequence encodes CASKGEQYF.

The chain employs TRBV7-9 and TRBJ1-1; the D is unclear. Germline V gene sequence: CDR1 SEHNR, CDR2 FQNEAQ (reference sequence). This CDR3 spans 15 amino acids. Trimming shortened V by 0 bases and J by 1 base, and 9 bases separated the two germline ends. The CDR3, as DNA: TGTGCCAGCAGCTTAGCGGCCGGGAAGAACACTGAAGCTTTCTTT. As protein: CASSLAAGKNTEAFF.

The rearrangement joins TRBV2 to TRBJ2-7; D is undetermined. Germline CDR1 SNHLY, CDR2 FYNNEI. The CDR3 covers 14 residues. The ends were cut back, 3 bases at V and 1 base at J, with 10 bases in the middle. The CDR3 region has the DNA TGTGCCAGCAGTGATACTTTCGTTTCCTACGAGCAGTACTTC. Translation: CASSDTFVSYEQYF.

This chain links TRBV5-1 with TRBJ2-1, with 7 bases fitting TRBD2. This CDR3 is 17 amino acids long. J was trimmed by 0 bases and V by 0 bases; bases with no gene match: 6. CDR1 SGHRS and CDR2 YFSETQ come from the germline V gene. The CDR3 coding sequence is TGCGCCAGCAGCTTGGCCCAGACTAGCAGCTCCTACAATGAGCAGTTCTTC. Its protein is CASSLAQTSSSYNEQFF.

This clone was recorded once. This rearrangement joins TRBV4-2 to TRBJ1-4; D ambiguous. There are 15 residues in the CDR3. Trimming took 4 bases from V and 5 from J, leaving 14 bases between them. The germline gives CDR1 LGHNA, CDR2 YNFKEQ. The CDR3 sequence is CASSPRRTENEKLFF. Here the CDR3 DNA reads TGTGCCAGCAGCCCTAGACGAACAGAAAATGAAAAACTGTTTTTT.

V is TRBV7-9 and J is TRBJ2-1, with D uncertain. V lost 6 bases and J lost 8, with 17 bases in between. The germline CDR1 and CDR2 sequences are SEHNR and FQNEAQ (reference sequence). CDR3 length: 14 amino acids. In DNA form, the CDR3 reads TGTGCCAGCAGAAATCAACTCCCAAGACATGAGCAGTTCTTC. Its translation is CASRNQLPRHEQFF.

This clone has only one observation. V and J are TRBV6-6 and TRBJ1-3; 10 positions match TRBD1. Germline trimming cut 5 bases from V and 4 bases from J; bases unmatched to any gene: 5. The CDR3 contains 15 residues. The germline CDR1 and CDR2 sequences are MNHNY and SVGAGI (reference sequence). The chain's CDR3 is CASSGTGARGNTIYF. Here the CDR3 DNA reads TGTGCCAGCAGTGGGACAGGGGCTCGCGGAAACACCATATATTTT.